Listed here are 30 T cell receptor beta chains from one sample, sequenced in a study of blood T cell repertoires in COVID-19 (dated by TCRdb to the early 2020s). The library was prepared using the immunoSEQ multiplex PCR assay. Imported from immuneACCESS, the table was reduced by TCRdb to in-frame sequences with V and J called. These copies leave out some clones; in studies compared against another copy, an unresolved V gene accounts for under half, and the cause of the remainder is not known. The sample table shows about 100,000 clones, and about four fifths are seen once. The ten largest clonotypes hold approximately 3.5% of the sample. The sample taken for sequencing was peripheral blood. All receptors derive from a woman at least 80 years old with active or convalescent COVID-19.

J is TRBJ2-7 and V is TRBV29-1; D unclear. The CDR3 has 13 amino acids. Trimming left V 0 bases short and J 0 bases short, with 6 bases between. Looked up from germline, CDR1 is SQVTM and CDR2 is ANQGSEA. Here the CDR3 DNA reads TGCAGCGTTGAAGACAGTTACTCCTACGAGCAGTACTTC. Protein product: CSVEDSYSYEQYF.

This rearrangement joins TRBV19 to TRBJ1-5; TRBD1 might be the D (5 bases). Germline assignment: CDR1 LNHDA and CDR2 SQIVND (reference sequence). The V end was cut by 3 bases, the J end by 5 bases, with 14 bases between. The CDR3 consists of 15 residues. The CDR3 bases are TGTGCCAGTAGTATCCTCGGACATTTTGATCAGCCCCAGCATTTT. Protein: CASSILGHFDQPQHF.

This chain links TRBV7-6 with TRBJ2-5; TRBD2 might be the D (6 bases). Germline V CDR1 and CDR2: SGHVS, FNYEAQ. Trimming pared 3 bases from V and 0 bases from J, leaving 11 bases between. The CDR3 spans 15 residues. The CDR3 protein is CASSFSRGNQETQYF. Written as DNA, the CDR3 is TGTGCCAGCAGCTTTAGTCGGGGGAACCAAGAGACCCAGTACTTC.

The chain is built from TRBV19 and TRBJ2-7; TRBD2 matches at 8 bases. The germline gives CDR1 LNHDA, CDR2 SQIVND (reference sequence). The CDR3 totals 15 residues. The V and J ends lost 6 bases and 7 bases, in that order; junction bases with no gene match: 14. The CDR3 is CASSNPGLGRIEQYF. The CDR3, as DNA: TGTGCCAGTAGCAATCCGGGACTAGGGCGGATAGAGCAGTACTTC.

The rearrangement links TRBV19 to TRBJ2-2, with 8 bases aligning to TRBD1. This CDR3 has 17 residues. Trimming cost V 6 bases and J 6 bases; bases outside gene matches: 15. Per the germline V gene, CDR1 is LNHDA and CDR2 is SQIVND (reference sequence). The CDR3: CASRDTRQGRSAGELFF. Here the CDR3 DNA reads TGTGCCAGTAGGGACACCAGACAGGGGCGGTCGGCCGGGGAGCTGTTTTTT.

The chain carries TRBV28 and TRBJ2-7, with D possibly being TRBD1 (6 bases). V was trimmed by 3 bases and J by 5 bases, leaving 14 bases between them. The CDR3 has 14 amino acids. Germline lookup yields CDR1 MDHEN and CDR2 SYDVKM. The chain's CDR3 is CASSLDQGLHEQYF. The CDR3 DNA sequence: TGTGCCAGCAGTTTGGATCAGGGGCTACACGAGCAGTACTTC.

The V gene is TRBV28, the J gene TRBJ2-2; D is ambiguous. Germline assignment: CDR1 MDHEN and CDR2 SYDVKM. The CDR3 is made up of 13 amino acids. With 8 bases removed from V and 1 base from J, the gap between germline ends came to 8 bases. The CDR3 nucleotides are TGTGCCAGCTTAAACTTGAACACCGGGGAGCTGTTTTTT. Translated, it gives CASLNLNTGELFF.

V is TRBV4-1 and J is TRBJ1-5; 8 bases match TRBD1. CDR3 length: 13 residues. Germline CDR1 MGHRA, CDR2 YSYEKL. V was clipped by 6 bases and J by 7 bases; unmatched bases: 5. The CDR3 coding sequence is TGCGCCAGCAGTCTGGACAGGGCCCAGCCCCAGCATTTT. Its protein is CASSLDRAQPQHF.

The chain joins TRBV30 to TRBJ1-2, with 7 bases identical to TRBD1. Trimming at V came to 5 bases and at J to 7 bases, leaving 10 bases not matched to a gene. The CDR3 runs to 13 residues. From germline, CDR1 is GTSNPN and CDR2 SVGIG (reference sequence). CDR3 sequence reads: CAWAGGTDRGYTF. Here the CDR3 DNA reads TGTGCCTGGGCAGGGGGTACTGATCGTGGCTACACCTTC.

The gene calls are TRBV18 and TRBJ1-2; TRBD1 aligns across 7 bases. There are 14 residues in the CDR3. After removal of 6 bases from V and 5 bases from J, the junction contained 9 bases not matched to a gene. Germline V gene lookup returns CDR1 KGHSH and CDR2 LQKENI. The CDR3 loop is CASSPEGGGYGYTF. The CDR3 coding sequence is TGTGCCAGCTCTCCCGAAGGGGGCGGTTATGGCTACACCTTC.

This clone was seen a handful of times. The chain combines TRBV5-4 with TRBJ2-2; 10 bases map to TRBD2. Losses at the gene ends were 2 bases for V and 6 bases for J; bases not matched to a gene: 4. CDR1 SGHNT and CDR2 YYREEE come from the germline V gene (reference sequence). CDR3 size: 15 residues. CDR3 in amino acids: CASSFGSGGAGELFF. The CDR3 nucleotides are TGTGCCAGCAGCTTCGGGAGCGGGGGGGCCGGGGAGCTGTTTTTT.

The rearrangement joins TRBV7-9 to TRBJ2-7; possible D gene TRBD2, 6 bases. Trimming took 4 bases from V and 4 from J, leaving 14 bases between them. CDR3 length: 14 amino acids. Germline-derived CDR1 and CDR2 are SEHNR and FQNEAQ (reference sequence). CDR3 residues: CASSSHGGAYEQYF. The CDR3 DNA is TGTGCCAGCAGCTCCCATGGAGGGGCATACGAGCAGTACTTC.

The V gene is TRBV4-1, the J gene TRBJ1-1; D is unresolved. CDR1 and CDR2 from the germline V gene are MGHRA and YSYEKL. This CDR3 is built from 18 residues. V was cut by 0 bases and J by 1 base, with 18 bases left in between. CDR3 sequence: CASSQEMVRESANTEAFF. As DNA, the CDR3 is TGCGCCAGCAGCCAAGAGATGGTAAGGGAGTCGGCGAACACTGAAGCTTTCTTT.

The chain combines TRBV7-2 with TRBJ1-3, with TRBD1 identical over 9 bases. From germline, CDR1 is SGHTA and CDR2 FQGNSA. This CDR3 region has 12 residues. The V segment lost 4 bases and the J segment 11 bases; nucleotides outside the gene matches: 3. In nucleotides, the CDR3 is TGTGCCAGCAGCTGGGACAGGGCCGCCATATATTTT. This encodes CASSWDRAAIYF.

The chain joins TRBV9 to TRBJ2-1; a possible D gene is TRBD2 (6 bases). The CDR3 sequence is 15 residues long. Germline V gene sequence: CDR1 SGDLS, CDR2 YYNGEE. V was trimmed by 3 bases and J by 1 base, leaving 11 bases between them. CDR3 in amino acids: CASSGRGRSYNEQFF. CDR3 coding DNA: TGTGCCAGCAGCGGGAGGGGAAGATCCTACAATGAGCAGTTCTTC.

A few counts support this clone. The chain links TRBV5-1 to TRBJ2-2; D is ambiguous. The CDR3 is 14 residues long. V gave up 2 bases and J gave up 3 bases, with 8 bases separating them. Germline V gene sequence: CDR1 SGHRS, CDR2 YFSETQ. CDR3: CASSLNTDTGELFF. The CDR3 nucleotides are TGCGCCAGCAGCTTAAACACCGACACCGGGGAGCTGTTTTTT.

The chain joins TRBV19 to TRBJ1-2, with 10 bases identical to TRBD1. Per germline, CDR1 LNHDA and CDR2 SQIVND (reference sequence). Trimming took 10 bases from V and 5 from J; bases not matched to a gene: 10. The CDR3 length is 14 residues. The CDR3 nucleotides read TGTGCCACTAACAGGGGACAGGGGATATATGGCTACACCTTC. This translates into CATNRGQGIYGYTF.

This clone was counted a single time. The CDR3 nucleotides are TGTGCCAGCTATGGACAGGATACTGAAGCTTTCTTT. It is translated as CASYGQDTEAFF. The chain employs TRBV6-5 and TRBJ1-1, with 7 bases matching TRBD1. V shed 8 bases and J 5 bases; nucleotides not matched to a gene: 5. Looked up from germline, CDR1 is MNHEY and CDR2 is SVGAGI. This CDR3 comprises 12 residues.

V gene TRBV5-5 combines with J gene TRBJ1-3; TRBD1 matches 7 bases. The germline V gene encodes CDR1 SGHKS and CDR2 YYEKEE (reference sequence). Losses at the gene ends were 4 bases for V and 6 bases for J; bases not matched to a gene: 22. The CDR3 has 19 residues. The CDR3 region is CASSVATPQGPGSQNTIYF. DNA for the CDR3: TGTGCCAGCAGCGTCGCCACCCCACAGGGGCCAGGATCTCAAAACACCATATATTTT.

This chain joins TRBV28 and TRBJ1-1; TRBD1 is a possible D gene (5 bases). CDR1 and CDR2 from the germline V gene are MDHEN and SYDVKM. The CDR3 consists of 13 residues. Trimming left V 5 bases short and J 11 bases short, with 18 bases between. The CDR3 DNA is TGTGCCAGCAGTGTAGACAGCTGGGGAGGGGCTTTCTTT. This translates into CASSVDSWGGAFF.

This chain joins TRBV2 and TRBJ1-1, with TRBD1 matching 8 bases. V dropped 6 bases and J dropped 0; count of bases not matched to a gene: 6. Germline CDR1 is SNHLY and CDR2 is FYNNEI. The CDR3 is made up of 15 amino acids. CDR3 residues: CASRPGQEMNTEAFF. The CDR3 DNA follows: TGTGCCAGCAGGCCGGGACAGGAGATGAACACTGAAGCTTTCTTT. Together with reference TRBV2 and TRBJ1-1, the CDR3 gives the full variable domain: EPEVTQTPSHQVTQMGQEVILRCVPISNHLYFYWYRQILGQKVEFLVSFYNNEISEKSEIFDDQFSVERPDGSNFTLKIRSTKLEDSAMYFCASRPGQEMNTEAFFGQGTRLTVV.

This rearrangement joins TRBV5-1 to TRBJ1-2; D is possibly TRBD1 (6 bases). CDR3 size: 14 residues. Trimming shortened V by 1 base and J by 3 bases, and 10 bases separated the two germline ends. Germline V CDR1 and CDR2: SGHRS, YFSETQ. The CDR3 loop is CASSLQGFDYGYTF. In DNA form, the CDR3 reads TGCGCCAGCAGCTTGCAGGGGTTTGACTATGGCTACACCTTC.

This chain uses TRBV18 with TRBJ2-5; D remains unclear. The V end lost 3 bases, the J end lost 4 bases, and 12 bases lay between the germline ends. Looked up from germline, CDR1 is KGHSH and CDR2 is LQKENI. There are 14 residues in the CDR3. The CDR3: CASSPNTGGETQYF. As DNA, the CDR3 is TGTGCCAGCTCACCCAACACGGGTGGAGAGACCCAGTACTTC. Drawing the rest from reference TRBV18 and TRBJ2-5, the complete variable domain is NAGVMQNPRHLVRRRGQEARLRCSPMKGHSHVYWYRQLPEEGLKFMVYLQKENIIDESGMPKERFSAEFPKEGPSILRIQQVVRGDSAAYFCASSPNTGGETQYFGPGTRLLVL.

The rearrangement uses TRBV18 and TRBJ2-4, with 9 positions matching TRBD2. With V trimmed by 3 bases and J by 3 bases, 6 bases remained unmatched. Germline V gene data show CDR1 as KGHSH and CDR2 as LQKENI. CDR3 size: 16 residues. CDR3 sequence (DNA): TGTGCCAGCTCACCGGGCGGGAGGGATGGCAAAAACATTCAGTACTTC. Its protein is CASSPGGRDGKNIQYF.

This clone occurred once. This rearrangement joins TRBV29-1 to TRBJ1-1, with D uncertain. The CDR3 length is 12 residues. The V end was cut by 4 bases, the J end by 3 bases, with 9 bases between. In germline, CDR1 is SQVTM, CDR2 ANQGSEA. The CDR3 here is CSVVSTDTEAFF. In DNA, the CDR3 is TGCAGCGTTGTATCAACGGACACTGAAGCTTTCTTT.

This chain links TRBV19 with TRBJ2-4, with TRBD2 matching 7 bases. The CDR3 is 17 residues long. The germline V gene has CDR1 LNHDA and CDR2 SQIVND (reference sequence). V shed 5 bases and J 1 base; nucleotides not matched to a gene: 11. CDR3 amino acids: CASSARAGETAKNIQYF. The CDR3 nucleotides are TGTGCCAGTAGTGCCCGGGCGGGGGAAACGGCCAAAAACATTCAGTACTTC.

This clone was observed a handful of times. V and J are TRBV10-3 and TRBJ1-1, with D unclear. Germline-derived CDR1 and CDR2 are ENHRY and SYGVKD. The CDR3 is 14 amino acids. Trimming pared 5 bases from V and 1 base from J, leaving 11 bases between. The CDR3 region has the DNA TGTGCCATCAGTATTTCAAGAGAGAACACTGAAGCTTTCTTT. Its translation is CAISISRENTEAFF.

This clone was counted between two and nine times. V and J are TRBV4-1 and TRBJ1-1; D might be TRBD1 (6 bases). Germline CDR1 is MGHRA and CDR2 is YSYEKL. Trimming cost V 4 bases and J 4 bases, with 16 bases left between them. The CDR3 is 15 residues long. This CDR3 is CASSPRQEWGTEAFF. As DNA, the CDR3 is TGCGCCAGCAGCCCCCGACAGGAATGGGGCACTGAAGCTTTCTTT.

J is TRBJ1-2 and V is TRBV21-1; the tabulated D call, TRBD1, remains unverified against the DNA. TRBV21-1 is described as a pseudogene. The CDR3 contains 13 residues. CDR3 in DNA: TGTGCCGGGAGACCGGGACAGTTCTATGGCTACACCTTC. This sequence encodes CAGRPGQFYGYTF.

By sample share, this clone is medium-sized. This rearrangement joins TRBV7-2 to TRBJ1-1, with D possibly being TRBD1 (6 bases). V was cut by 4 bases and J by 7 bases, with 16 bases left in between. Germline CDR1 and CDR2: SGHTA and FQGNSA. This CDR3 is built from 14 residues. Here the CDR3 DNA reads TGTGCCAGCAGCTACAAATCACAGGGAAATGAAGCTTTCTTT. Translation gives CASSYKSQGNEAFF.